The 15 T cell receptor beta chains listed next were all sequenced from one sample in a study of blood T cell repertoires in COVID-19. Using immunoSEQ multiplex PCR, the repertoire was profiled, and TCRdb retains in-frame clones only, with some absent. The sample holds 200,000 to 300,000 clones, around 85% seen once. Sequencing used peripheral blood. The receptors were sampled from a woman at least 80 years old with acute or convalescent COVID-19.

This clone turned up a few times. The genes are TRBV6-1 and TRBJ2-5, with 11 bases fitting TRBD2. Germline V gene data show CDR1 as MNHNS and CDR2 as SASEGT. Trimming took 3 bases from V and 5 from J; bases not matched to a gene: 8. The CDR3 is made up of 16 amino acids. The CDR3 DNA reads TGTGCCAGCAGTGAGGGCCTGACTAGCGGGGCGGAGACCCAGTACTTC. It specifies CASSEGLTSGAETQYF.

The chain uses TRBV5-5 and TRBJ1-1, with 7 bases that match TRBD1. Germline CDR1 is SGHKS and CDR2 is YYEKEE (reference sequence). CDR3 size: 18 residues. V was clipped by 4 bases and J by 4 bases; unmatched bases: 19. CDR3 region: CASSRTDTQGKGGTEAFF. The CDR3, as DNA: TGTGCCAGCAGCCGCACGGACACACAGGGGAAGGGTGGCACTGAAGCTTTCTTT. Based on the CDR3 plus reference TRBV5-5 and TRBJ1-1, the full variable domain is DAGVTQSPTHLIKTRGQQVTLRCSPISGHKSVSWYQQVLGQGPQFIFQYYEKEERGRGNFPDRFSARQFPNYSSELNVNALLLGDSALYLCASSRTDTQGKGGTEAFFGQGTRLTVV.

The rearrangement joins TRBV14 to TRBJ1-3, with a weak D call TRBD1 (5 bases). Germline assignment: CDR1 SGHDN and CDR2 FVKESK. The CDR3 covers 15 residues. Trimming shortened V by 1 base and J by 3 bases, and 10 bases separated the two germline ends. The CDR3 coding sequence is TGTGCCAGCAGCCAAGTGCGGGGGTATGGAAACACCATATATTTT. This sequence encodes CASSQVRGYGNTIYF.

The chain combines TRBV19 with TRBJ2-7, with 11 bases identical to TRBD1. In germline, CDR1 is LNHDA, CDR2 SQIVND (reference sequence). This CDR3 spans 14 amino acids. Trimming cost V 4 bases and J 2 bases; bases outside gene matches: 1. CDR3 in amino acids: CASSTGQGAYEQYF. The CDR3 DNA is TGTGCCAGTAGTACGGGACAGGGGGCCTACGAGCAGTACTTC.

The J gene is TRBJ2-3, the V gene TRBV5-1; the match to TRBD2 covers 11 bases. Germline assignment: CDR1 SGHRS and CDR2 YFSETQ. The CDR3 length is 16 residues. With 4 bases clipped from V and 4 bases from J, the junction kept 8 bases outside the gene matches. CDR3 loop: CASSPLTSGAADTQYF. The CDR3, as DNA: TGCGCCAGCAGCCCCCTGACTAGCGGGGCGGCAGATACGCAGTATTTT.

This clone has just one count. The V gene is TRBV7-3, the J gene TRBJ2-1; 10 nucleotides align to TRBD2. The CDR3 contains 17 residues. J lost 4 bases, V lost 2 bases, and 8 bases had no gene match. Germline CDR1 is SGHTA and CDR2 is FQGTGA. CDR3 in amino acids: CASSLGASGGRYNEQFF. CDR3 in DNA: TGTGCCAGCAGCTTAGGAGCTAGCGGGGGCCGATACAATGAGCAGTTCTTC.

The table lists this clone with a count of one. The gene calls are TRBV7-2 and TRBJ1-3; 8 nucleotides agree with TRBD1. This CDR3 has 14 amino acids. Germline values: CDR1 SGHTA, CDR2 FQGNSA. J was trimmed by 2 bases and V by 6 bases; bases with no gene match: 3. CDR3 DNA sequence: TGTGCCAGCAGACCGACAGGGGCTGGAAACACCATATATTTT. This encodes CASRPTGAGNTIYF.

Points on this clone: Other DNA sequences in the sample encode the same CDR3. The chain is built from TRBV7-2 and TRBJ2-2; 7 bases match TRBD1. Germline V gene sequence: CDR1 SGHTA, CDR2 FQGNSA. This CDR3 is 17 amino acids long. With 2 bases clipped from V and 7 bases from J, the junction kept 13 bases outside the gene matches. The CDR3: CASSLRAQGVGFGELFF. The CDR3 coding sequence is TGTGCCAGCAGCTTACGAGCTCAGGGGGTAGGTTTCGGGGAGCTGTTTTTT.

The CDR3 region has the DNA TGTGCCAGCAGCCCAAAACCCCGGACAGCCTATAATTCACCCCTCCACTTT. This sequence encodes CASSPKPRTAYNSPLHF. V usage is TRBV7-2 and J usage is TRBJ1-6; perhaps TRBD1 as D (6 bases). V dropped 5 bases and J dropped 2 bases, with 16 bases sitting between them. The CDR3 consists of 17 residues. The germline V gene encodes CDR1 SGHTA and CDR2 FQGNSA.

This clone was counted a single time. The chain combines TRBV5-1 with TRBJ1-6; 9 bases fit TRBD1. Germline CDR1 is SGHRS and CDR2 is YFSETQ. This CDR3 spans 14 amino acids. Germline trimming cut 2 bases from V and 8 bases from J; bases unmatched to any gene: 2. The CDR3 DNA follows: TGCGCCAGCAGCTTACAGGGGGCTGATTCACCCCTCCACTTT. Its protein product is CASSLQGADSPLHF.

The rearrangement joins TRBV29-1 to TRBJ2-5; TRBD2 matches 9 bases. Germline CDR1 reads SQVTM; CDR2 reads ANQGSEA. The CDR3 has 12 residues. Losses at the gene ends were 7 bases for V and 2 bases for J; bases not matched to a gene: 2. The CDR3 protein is CSAAGGQETQYF. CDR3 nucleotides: TGCAGCGCCGCGGGGGGGCAAGAGACCCAGTACTTC.

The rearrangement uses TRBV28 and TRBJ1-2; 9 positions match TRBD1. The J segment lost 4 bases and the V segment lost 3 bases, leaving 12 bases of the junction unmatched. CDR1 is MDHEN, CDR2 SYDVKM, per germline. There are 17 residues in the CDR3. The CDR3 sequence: CASSLGPGQGPGYGYTF. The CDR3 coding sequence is TGTGCCAGCAGTTTGGGGCCGGGACAGGGTCCGGGCTATGGCTACACCTTC.

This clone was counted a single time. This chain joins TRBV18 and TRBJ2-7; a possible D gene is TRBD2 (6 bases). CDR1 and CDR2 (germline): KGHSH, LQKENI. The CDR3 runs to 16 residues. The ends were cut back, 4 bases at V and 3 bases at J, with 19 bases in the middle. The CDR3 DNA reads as TGTGCCAGCTCACTGAGGATGGGGAGGAACTACTACGAGCAGTACTTC. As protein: CASSLRMGRNYYEQYF.

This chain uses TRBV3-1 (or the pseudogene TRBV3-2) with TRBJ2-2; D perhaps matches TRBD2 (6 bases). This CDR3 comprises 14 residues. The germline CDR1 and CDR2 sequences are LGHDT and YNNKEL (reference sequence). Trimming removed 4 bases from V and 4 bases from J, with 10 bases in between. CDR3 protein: CASSLRESTGELFF. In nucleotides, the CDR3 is TGTGCCAGCAGCCTCCGGGAGAGCACCGGGGAGCTGTTTTTT.

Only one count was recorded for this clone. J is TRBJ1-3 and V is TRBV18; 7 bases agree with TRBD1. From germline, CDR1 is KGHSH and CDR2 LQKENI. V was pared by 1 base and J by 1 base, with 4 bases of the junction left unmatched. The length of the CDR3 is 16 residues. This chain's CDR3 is CASSPRQGESGNTIYF. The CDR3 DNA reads TGTGCCAGCTCACCACGACAGGGAGAGTCTGGAAACACCATATATTTT.